This section outlines one TCR beta chain sequence together with its context. The germline V and J ends were trimmed by 3 bases and 2 bases, with 18 bases remaining between them. The CDR3 sequence is 17 residues long. Per germline, CDR1 ENHRY and CDR2 SYGVKD. The data derive from a study of blood T cells in healthy people across ages. It was with a sample-barcoded 5' primer and a J-beta primer mix that a second PCR of roughly 7 to 12 cycles was run. TCRdb re-derived calls from the 5' RACE reads in MiXCR, one entry per CDR3 protein. Counted here are around 1.5 million distinct CDR3 sequences, almost 60% occurring once; the ten biggest clones make up 5.5% to 8%.

The sequenced sample consisted of blood. This clonotype was sampled from a man aged 18 to 30 in good health. This chain joins TRBV10-3 and TRBJ2-3, with D tentatively TRBD1 (5 bases). This CDR3 is CAISDLRQRRITDTQYF. The CDR3 DNA reads TGTGCCATCAGTGACCTTCGACAGCGCCGAATCACAGATACGCAGTATTTT.